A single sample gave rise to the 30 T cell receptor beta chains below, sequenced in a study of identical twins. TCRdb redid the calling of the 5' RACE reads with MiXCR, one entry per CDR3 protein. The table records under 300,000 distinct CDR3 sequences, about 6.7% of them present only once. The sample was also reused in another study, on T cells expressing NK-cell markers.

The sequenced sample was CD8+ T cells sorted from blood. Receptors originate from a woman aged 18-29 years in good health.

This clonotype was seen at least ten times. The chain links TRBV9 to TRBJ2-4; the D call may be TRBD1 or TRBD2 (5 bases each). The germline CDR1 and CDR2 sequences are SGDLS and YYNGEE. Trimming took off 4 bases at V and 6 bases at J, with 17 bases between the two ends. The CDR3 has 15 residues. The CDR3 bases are TGTGCCAGCAGCACTGACGGGACGGTATCAAACATTCAGTACTTC. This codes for CASSTDGTVSNIQYF.

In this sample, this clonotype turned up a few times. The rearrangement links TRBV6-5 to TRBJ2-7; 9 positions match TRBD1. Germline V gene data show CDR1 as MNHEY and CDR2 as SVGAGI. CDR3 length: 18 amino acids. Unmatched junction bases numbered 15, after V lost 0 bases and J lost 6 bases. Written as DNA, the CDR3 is TGTGCCAGCAGTTACTCCGCCCTTGGGGACAGGGCCACTATCGAGCAGTACTTC. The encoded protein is CASSYSALGDRATIEQYF.

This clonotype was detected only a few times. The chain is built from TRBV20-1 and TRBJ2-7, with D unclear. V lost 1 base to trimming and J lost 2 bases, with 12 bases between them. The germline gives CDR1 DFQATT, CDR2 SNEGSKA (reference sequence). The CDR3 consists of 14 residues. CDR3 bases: TGCAGTGCTAGAGTCGGGTCAGTTGCCTACGAGCAGTACTTC. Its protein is CSARVGSVAYEQYF.

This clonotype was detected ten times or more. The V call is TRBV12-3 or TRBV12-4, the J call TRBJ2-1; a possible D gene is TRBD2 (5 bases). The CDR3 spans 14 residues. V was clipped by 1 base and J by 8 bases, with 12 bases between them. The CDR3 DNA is TGTGCCAGCAGTTTAGGCTTCGGGATTGATGAGCAGTTCTTC. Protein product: CASSLGFGIDEQFF.

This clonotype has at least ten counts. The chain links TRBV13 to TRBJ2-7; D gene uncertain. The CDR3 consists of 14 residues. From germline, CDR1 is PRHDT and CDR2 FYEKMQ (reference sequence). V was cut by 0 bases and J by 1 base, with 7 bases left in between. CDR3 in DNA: TGTGCCAGCAGCTTAGGGGAAGGATCCTACGAGCAGTACTTC. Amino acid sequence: CASSLGEGSYEQYF.

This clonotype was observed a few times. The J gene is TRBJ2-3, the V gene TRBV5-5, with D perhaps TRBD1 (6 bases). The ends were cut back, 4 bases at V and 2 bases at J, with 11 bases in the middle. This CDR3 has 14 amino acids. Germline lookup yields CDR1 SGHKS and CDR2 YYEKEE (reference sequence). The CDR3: CASSLDSPTDTQYF. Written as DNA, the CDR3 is TGTGCCAGCAGCCTGGACAGCCCCACAGATACGCAGTATTTT.

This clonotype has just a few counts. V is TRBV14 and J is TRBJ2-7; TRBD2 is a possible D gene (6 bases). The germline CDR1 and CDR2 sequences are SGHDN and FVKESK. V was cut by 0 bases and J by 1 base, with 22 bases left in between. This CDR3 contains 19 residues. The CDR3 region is CASSQEGYGGNWDSYEQYF. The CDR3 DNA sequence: TGTGCCAGCAGCCAAGAGGGATACGGGGGAAACTGGGATTCCTACGAGCAGTACTTC.

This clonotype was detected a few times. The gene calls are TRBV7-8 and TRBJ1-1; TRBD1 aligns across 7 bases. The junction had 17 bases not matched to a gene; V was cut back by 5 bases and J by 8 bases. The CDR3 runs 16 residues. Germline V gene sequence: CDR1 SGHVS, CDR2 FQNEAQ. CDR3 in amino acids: CASSRTGTDRLAEAFF. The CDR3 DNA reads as TGTGCCAGCAGCCGTACCGGGACAGATAGATTAGCGGAAGCTTTCTTT.

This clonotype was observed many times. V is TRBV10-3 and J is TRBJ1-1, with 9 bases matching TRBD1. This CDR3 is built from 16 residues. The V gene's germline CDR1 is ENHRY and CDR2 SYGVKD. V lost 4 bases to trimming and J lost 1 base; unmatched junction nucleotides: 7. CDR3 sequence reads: CAISGMKGQGNTEAFF. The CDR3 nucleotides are TGTGCCATCAGTGGAATGAAGGGACAGGGGAACACTGAAGCTTTCTTT.

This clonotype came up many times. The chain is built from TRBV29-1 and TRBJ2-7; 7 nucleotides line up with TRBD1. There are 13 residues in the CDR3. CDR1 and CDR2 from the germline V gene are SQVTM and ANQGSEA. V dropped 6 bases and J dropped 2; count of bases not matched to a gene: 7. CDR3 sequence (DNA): TGCAGCGTGGGAACCGGGACAGCCTACGAGCAGTACTTC. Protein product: CSVGTGTAYEQYF.

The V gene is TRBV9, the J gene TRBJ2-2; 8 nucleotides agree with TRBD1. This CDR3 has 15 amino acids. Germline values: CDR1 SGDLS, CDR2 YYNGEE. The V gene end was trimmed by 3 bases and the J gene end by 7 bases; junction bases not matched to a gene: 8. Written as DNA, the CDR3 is TGTGCCAGCAGCGGACAGGGGTTCTCAGGCGGGGAGCTGTTTTTT. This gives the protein CASSGQGFSGGELFF. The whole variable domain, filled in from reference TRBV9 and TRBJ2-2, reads DSGVTQTPKHLITATGQRVTLRCSPRSGDLSVYWYQQSLDQGLQFLIQYYNGEERAKGNILERFSAQQFPDLHSELNLSSLELGDSALYFCASSGQGFSGGELFFGEGSRLTVL.

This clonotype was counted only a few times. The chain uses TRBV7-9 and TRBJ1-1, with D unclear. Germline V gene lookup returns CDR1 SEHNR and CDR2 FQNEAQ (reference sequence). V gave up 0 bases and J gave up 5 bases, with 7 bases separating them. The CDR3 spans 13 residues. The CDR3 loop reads CASSLAGRTEAFF. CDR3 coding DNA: TGTGCCAGCAGCTTAGCAGGGAGGACTGAAGCTTTCTTT.

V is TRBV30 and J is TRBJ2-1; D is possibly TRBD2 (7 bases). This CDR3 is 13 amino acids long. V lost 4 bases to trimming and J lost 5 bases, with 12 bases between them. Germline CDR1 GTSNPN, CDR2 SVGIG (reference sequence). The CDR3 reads CAWTGGPNNEQFF. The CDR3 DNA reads TGTGCCTGGACGGGGGGCCCCAACAATGAGCAGTTCTTC. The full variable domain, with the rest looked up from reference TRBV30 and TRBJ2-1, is SQTIHQWPATLVQPVGSPLSLECTVEGTSNPNLYWYRQAAGRGLQLLFYSVGIGQISSEVPQNLSASRPQDRQFILSSKKLLLSDSGFYLCAWTGGPNNEQFFGPGTRLTVL.

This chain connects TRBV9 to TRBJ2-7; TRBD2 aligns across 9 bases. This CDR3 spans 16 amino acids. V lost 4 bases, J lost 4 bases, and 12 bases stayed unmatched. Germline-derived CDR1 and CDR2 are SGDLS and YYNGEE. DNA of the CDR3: TGTGCCAGCAGCCCCCCCACGGCGGGGGGGAAGTACGAGCAGTACTTC. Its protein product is CASSPPTAGGKYEQYF.

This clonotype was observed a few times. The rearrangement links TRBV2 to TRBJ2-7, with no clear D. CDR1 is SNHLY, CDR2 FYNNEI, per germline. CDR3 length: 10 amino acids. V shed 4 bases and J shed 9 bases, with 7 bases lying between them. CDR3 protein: CASSGNVQYF. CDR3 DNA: TGTGCCAGCAGTGGGAATGTGCAGTACTTC.

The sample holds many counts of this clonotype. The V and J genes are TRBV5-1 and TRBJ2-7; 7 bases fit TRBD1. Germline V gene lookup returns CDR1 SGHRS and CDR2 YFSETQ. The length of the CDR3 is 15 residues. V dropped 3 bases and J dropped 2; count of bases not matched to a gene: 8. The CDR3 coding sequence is TGCGCCAGCAGCTGGGGACAGCCCCTCCCCTACGAGCAGTACTTC. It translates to CASSWGQPLPYEQYF.

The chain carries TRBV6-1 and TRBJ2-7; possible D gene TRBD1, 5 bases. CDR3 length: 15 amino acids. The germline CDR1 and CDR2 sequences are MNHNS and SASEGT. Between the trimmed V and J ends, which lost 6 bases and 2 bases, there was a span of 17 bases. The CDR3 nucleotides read TGTGCCAGCAGCCCAGGGTCAGCGCGGACCTACGAGCAGTACTTC. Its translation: CASSPGSARTYEQYF.

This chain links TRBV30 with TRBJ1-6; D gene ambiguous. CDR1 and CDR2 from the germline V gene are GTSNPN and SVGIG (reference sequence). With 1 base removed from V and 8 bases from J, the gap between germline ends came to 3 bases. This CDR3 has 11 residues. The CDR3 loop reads CAWSEDSPLHF. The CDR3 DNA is TGTGCCTGGAGTGAGGATTCACCCCTCCACTTT.

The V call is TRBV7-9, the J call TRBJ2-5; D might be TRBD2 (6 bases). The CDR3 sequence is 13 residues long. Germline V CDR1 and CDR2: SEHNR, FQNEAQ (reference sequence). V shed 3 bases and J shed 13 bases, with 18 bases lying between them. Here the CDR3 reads CASSLGTGTAGYF. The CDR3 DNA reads TGTGCCAGCAGCTTGGGGACCGGGACTGCGGGGTACTTC.

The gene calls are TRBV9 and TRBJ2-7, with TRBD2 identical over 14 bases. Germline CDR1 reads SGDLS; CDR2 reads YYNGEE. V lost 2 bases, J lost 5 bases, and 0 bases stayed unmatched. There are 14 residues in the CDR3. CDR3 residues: CASSVGLAGDEQYF. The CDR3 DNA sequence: TGTGCCAGCAGCGTGGGACTAGCGGGAGACGAGCAGTACTTC.

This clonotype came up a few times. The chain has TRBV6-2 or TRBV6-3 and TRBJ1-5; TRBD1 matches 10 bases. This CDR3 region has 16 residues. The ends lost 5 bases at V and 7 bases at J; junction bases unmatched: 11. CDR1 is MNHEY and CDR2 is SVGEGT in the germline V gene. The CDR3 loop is CASSPGTGEQKQPQHF. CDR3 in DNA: TGTGCCAGCAGTCCCGGGACAGGGGAGCAGAAACAGCCCCAGCATTTT.

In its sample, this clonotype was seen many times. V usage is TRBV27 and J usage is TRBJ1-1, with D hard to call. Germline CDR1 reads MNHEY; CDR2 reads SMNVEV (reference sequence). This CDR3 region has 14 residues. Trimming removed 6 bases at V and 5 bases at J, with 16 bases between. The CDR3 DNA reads TGTGCCAGCAGCCTTTCTCGTGTCGGGACTGAAGCTTTCTTT. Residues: CASSLSRVGTEAFF.

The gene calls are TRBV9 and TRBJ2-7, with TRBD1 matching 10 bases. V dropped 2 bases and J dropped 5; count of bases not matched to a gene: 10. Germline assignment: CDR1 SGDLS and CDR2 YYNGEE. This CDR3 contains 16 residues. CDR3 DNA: TGTGCCAGCAGCGTTGATTCCGGGACAGGGGCCCACGAGCAGTACTTC. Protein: CASSVDSGTGAHEQYF.

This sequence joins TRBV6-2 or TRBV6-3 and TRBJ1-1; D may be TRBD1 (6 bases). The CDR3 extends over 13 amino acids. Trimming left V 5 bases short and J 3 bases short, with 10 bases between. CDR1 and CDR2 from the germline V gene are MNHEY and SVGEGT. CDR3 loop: CASSRRGYTEAFF. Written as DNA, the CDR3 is TGTGCCAGCAGTCGCAGGGGTTACACTGAAGCTTTCTTT.

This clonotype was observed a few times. CDR3 loop: CASSQGPGSETQYF. The CDR3 DNA follows: TGTGCCAGCAGCCAGGGCCCAGGTAGTGAGACCCAGTACTTC. The rearrangement uses TRBV3-1 and TRBJ2-5; D gene unclear. Germline V gene data show CDR1 as LGHDT and CDR2 as YNNKEL (reference sequence). The ends were cut back, 3 bases at V and 5 bases at J, with 13 bases in the middle. There are 14 residues in the CDR3.

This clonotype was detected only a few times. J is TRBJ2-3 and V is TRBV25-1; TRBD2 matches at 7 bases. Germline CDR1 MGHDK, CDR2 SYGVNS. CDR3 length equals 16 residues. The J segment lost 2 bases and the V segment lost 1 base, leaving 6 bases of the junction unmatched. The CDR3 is CASSEWSSGFTDTQYF. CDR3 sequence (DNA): TGTGCCAGCAGTGAATGGTCTAGCGGCTTCACAGATACGCAGTATTTT.

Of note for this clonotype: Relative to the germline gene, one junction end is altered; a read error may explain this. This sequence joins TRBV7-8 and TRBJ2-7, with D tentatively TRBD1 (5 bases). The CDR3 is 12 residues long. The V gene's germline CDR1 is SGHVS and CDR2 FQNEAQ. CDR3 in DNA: TGTGCCAGCAGCCAGGACATCTACGAGCAGTGCTTC. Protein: CASSQDIYEQCF.

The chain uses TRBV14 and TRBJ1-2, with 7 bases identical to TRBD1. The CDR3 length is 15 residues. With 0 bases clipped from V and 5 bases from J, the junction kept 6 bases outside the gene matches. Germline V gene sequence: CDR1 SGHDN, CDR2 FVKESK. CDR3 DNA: TGTGCCAGCAGCCAAGATGTCGGGACAGTTTATGGCTACACCTTC. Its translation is CASSQDVGTVYGYTF. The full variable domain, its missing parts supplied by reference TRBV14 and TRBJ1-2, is EAGVTQFPSHSVIEKGQTVTLRCDPISGHDNLYWYRRVMGKEIKFLLHFVKESKQDESGMPNNRFLAERTGGTYSTLKVQPAELEDSGVYFCASSQDVGTVYGYTFGSGTRLTVV.

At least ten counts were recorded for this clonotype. The CDR3 DNA is TGTGCCAGCAGAGGGACAGGGGCAAGCGGTAATTCACCCCTCCACTTT. It is translated as CASRGTGASGNSPLHF. The V gene is TRBV27, the J gene TRBJ1-6, with 10 bases fitting TRBD1. Germline V gene data show CDR1 as MNHEY and CDR2 as SMNVEV (reference sequence). V dropped 6 bases and J dropped 6; count of bases not matched to a gene: 8. CDR3 length: 16 amino acids.

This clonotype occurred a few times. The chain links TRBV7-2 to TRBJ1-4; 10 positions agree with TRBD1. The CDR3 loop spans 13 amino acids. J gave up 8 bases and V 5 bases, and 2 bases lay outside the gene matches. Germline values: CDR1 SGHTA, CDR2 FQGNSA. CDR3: CASSRDRGEKLFF. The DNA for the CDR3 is TGTGCCAGCAGCCGGGACAGGGGAGAAAAACTGTTTTTT. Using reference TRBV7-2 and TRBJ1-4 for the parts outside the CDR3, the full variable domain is GAGVSQSPSNKVTEKGKDVELRCDPISGHTALYWYRQSLGQGLEFLIYFQGNSAPDKSGLPSDRFSAERTGGSVSTLTIQRTQQEDSAVYLCASSRDRGEKLFFGSGTQLSVL.